This entry is about one T cell receptor (beta chain). Its antigen remains unidentified. Germline CDR1 SGHAT, CDR2 FQNNGV. The length of the CDR3 is 14 residues. Trimming stripped 5 bases from V and 7 bases from J, with 12 bases between. This entry belongs to a study of T cells after yellow fever vaccination. A single record per CDR3 protein comes from TCRdb applying MiXCR to the 5' RACE reads. Of about 430,000 distinct CDR3 sequences in the sample, roughly 20% were seen once. The study's findings and limits: After the booster, 96% of CD4 and about nine tenths of CD8 primary-response clones were re-detected. It was a weaker secondary response, yet one that peaked faster, at day 5 versus 15.

This rearrangement joins TRBV11-2 to TRBJ1-6; D gene ambiguous. This specimen was PBMCs, taken before the yellow fever booster vaccination. The sequence came from a young man who received the YFV17D yellow fever vaccine. The CDR3 DNA sequence: TGTGCCAGCAGCCCCCGGCGCGGGAATTCACCCCTCCACTTT. This gives the protein CASSPRRGNSPLHF. Variable domain in full (rest from reference TRBV11-2 and TRBJ1-6): EAGVAQSPRYKIIEKRQSVAFWCNPISGHATLYWYQQILGQGPKLLIQFQNNGVVDDSQLPKDRFSAERLKGVDSTLKIQPAKLEDSAVYLCASSPRRGNSPLHFGNGTRLTVT.